These 10 T cell receptor beta chains came from one sample sequenced in a study of cytomegalovirus exposure and HLA in healthy donors. Amplification used 60 Vbeta primers and 13 Jbeta primers. This table comes from immunoSEQ multiplex PCR, and its TCRdb copy is limited to in-frame clones, with some not included. The data hold 150,000 to 200,000 clones, with 65% to 90% observed a single time. The specimen sequenced was PBMCs. The receptors come from a human donor in good health.

The rearrangement uses TRBV27 and TRBJ1-1; TRBD1 matches at 11 bases. This CDR3 has 14 residues. J gave up 6 bases and V 6 bases, and 6 bases lay outside the gene matches. CDR1 MNHEY and CDR2 SMNVEV come from the germline V gene (reference sequence). The chain's CDR3 is CASRIGTGGPEAFF. The CDR3 DNA reads as TGTGCCAGCAGGATCGGGACAGGGGGGCCTGAAGCTTTCTTT.

The chain joins TRBV4-3 to TRBJ2-1, with D tentatively TRBD2 (6 bases). From germline, CDR1 is LGHNA and CDR2 YSLEER. There are 17 residues in the CDR3. V lost 0 bases to trimming and J lost 4 bases, with 16 bases between them. The CDR3 sequence: CASSQDRYLGGYNEQFF. The CDR3 nucleotides read TGCGCCAGCAGCCAAGATCGATACCTGGGGGGATACAATGAGCAGTTCTTC.

V and J are TRBV10-1 and TRBJ1-1; D may be TRBD1 (6 bases). This CDR3 region has 12 residues. CDR1 and CDR2 from the germline V gene are WNHNN and SYGVQD (reference sequence). The ends were cut back, 3 bases at V and 5 bases at J, with 7 bases in the middle. The CDR3 spells CASSEGTTEAFF. The CDR3 nucleotides read TGCGCCAGCAGTGAAGGGACAACTGAAGCTTTCTTT.

The table lists this clone with a count of one. The genes are TRBV4-3 and TRBJ2-7; 7 positions agree with TRBD1. Germline lookup yields CDR1 LGHNA and CDR2 YSLEER. CDR3 size: 14 residues. V lost 5 bases and J lost 6; bases outside the gene matches: 10. Here the CDR3 DNA reads TGCGCCAGCAGCATGGGACAGTTCGACTGCGAGCAGTACTTC. This encodes CASSMGQFDCEQYF.

Only one count was recorded for this clone. Germline and junction disagree at one end, which may indicate a read error. This rearrangement joins TRBV9 to TRBJ1-1, with D uncertain. The CDR3 sequence is 15 residues long. Per the germline V gene, CDR1 is SGDLS and CDR2 is YYNGEE. CDR3 loop: CASNVSGIMNTEAFF. In DNA, the CDR3 is TGTGCCAGCAACGTATCGGGTATCATGAACACTGAAGCTTTCTTT.

The sample holds one count of this clone. The chain uses TRBV15 and TRBJ2-5; 8 bases are a match to TRBD1. Germline loops: CDR1 LNHNV, CDR2 YYDKDF (reference sequence). The junction had 3 bases not matched to a gene; V was cut back by 4 bases and J by 5 bases. The CDR3 totals 13 residues. The CDR3 here is CATSTRQGETQYF. The CDR3 DNA follows: TGTGCCACCAGCACGAGACAGGGGGAGACCCAGTACTTC.

The table lists this clone with a count of one. This sequence joins TRBV2 and TRBJ1-5, with 7 bases aligning to TRBD1. The CDR3 sequence is 15 residues long. The germline CDR1 and CDR2 sequences are SNHLY and FYNNEI. The ends lost 6 bases at V and 0 bases at J; junction bases unmatched: 5. The CDR3 sequence is CASSPWTGSNQPQHF. CDR3 coding DNA: TGTGCCAGCAGCCCCTGGACAGGTAGCAATCAGCCCCAGCATTTT. The full variable domain, rest sourced from reference TRBV2 and TRBJ1-5, is EPEVTQTPSHQVTQMGQEVILRCVPISNHLYFYWYRQILGQKVEFLVSFYNNEISEKSEIFDDQFSVERPDGSNFTLKIRSTKLEDSAMYFCASSPWTGSNQPQHFGDGTRLSIL.

The chain is built from TRBV5-4 and TRBJ2-2; 7 nucleotides line up with TRBD1. The CDR3 totals 16 residues. Germline trimming cut 5 bases from V and 0 bases from J; bases unmatched to any gene: 7. The germline CDR1 and CDR2 sequences are SGHNT and YYREEE (reference sequence). CDR3 nucleotide sequence: TGTGCCAGCAGGGCGAGGACAGGCGCGAACACCGGGGAGCTGTTTTTT. This encodes CASRARTGANTGELFF.

The rearrangement joins TRBV29-1 to TRBJ1-3; TRBD1 agrees at 7 bases. V lost 4 bases to trimming and J lost 1 base; unmatched junction nucleotides: 7. Germline CDR1 reads SQVTM; CDR2 reads ANQGSEA. This CDR3 has 15 residues. The CDR3 bases are TGCAGCGTTGCGGTCAGGGGGAGATCTGGAAACACCATATATTTT. This codes for CSVAVRGRSGNTIYF.

This clone was counted only a few times. The J gene is TRBJ2-7, the V gene TRBV6-6; TRBD1 matches at 8 bases. The CDR3 totals 11 residues. Germline CDR1 MNHNY, CDR2 SVGAGI (reference sequence). The V and J ends lost 10 bases and 3 bases, in that order; junction bases with no gene match: 2. The CDR3 DNA follows: TGTGCCATACAGGGGGTCTACGAGCAGTACTTC. Its translation: CAIQGVYEQYF.